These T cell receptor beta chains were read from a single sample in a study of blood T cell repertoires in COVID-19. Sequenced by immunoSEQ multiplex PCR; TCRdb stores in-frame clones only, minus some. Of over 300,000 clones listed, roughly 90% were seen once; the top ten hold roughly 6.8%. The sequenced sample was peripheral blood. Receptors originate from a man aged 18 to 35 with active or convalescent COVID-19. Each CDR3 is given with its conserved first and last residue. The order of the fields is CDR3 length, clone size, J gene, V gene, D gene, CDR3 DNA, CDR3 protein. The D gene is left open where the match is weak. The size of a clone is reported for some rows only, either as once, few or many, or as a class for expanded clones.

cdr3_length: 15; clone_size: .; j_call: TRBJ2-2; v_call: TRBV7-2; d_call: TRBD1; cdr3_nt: TGTGCCAGCAGTCCCGGGACAGGGGTTGCCGGGGAGCTGTTTTTT; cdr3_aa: CASSPGTGVAGELFF
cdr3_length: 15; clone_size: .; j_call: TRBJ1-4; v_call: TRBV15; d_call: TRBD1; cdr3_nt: TGTGCCACCAGCGCGGGACAGGGGGCTAATGAAAAACTGTTTTTT; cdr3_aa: CATSAGQGANEKLFF
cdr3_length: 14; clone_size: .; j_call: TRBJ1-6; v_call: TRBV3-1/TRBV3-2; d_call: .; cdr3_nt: TGTGCCAGCAGCCAAGATAGGAGAGCCTCACCCCTCCACTTT; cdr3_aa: CASSQDRRASPLHF
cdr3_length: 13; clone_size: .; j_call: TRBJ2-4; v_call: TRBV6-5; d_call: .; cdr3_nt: TGTGCCAGCAGTTATTTACAGGGAAACATTCAGTACTTC; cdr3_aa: CASSYLQGNIQYF
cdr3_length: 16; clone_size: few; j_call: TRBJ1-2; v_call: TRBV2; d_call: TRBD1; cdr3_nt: TGTGCCAGCAGGAAGGACAGGGGTTCAGCTAACTATGGCTACACCTTC; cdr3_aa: CASRKDRGSANYGYTF
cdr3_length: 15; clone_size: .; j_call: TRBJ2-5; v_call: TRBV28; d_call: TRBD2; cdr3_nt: TGTGCCAGCAGCCGGCCCCGGGGGGGCTGGGAGACCCAGTACTTC; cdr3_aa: CASSRPRGGWETQYF
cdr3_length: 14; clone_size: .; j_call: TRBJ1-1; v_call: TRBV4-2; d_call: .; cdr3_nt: TGTGCCAGCAGCCAAGAAGACACGAACACTGAAGCTTTCTTT; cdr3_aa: CASSQEDTNTEAFF
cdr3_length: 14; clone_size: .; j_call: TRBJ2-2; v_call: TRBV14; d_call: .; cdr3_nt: TGTGCCAGCAGCCAAGTCTACGGCACCGGGGAGCTGTTTTTT; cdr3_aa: CASSQVYGTGELFF
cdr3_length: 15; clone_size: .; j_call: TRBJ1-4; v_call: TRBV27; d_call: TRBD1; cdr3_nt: TGTGCCAGCAGTGAAGGGACAGGGTATTTGTCAAAACTGTTTTTT; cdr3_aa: CASSEGTGYLSKLFF
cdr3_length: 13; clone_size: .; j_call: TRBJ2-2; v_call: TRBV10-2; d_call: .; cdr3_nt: TGCGCCGCGGGGTCGGTCTTGTCCGGGGAGCTGTTTTTT; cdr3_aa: CAAGSVLSGELFF
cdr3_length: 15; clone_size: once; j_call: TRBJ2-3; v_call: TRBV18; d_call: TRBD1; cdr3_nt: TGTGCCAGCTCCCAAGAGACAGGGCCGGCAGATACGCAGTATTTT; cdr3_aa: CASSQETGPADTQYF
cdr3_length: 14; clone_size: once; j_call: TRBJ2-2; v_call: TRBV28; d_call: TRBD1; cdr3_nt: TGTGCCAGCAGTTTATCCAGGGGGTCCGGGGAGCTGTTTTTT; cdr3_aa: CASSLSRGSGELFF
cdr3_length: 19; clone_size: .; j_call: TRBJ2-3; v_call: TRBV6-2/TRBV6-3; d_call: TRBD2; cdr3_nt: TGTGCCAGCAGTTACTCGACAGGACTAGCGGGGGGTAGCACAGATACGCAGTATTTT; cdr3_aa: CASSYSTGLAGGSTDTQYF
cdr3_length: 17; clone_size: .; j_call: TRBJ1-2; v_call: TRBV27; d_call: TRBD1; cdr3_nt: TGTGCCAGCAGTTTAGGAGGGGGCAATCGGAGAGACTATGGCTACACCTTC; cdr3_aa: CASSLGGGNRRDYGYTF
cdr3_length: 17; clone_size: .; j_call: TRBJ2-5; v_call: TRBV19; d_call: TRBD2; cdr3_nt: TGTGCCAGTAGTCCTCATCGCGGACTAGCGGGTAGTAAGGCCCAGTACTTC; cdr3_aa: CASSPHRGLAGSKAQYF
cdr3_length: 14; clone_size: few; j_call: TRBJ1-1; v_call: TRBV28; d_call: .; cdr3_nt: TGTGCCAGTTGCCCTAGTGGGGCGAACACTGAAGCTTTCTTT; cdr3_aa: CASCPSGANTEAFF
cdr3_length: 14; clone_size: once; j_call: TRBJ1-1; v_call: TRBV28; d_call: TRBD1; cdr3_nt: TGTGCCAGCAACCGGGACAGGGAGGACACTGAAGCTTTCTTT; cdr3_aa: CASNRDREDTEAFF
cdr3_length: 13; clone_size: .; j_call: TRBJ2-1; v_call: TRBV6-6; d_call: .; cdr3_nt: TGTGCCAGCAGTTACCCGGGTGTAAATGAGCAGTTCTTC; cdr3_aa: CASSYPGVNEQFF
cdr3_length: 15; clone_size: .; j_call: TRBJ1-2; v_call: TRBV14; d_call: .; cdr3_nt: TGTGCCAGCAGCCCTGAGGTGAACGCGAACTATGGCTACACCTTC; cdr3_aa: CASSPEVNANYGYTF
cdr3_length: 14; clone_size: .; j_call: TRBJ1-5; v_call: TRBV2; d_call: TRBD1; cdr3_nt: TGTGCCAGCGCGGACCAGGGGGGCAATCAGCCCCAGCATTTT; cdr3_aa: CASADQGGNQPQHF
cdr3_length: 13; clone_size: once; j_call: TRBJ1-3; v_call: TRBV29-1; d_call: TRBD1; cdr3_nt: TGCAGCGCACAGACAGGGGTCGGAAACACCATATATTTT; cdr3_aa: CSAQTGVGNTIYF
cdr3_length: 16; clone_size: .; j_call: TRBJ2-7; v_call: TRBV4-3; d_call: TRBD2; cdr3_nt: TGCGCCAGCAGCCAAGAGCAAGCGGGAAGCTCCTACGAGCAGTACTTC; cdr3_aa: CASSQEQAGSSYEQYF
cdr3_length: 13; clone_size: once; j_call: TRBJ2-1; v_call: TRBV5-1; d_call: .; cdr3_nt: TGCGCCAGCAGCAGCGGAGGGAACAATGAGCAGTTCTTC; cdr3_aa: CASSSGGNNEQFF
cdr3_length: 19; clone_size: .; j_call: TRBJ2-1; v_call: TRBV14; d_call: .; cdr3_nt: TGTGCCAGCAGCCAAGATCCCTCTCCGACAGCTCCGTGGCGGAATGAGCAGTTCTTC; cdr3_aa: CASSQDPSPTAPWRNEQFF
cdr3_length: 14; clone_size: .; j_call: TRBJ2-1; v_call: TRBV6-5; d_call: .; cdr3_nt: TGTGCCAGCAGTTACGGGAGCTCCTACAATGAGCAGTTCTTC; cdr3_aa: CASSYGSSYNEQFF
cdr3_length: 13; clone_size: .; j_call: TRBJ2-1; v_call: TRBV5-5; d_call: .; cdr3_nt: TGTGCCAGCAGCTTGACGGGATCCAATGAGCAGTTCTTC; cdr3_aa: CASSLTGSNEQFF
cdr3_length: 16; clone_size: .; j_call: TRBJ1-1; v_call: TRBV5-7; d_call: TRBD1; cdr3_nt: TGTGCCAGCAGCTTCGGGGTTACAGGGGCGCTGACTGAAGCTTTCTTT; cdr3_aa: CASSFGVTGALTEAFF
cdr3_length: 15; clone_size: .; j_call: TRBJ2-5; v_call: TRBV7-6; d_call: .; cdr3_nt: TGTGCCAGCAGCTCCCCGGGGGGCTGGAGAGGGGCCCAGTACTTC; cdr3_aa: CASSSPGGWRGAQYF
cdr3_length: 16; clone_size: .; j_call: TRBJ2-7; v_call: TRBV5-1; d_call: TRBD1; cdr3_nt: TGCGCCAGCAGCCCTCGCGGGACAGGCAGCTCCTACGAGCAGTACTTC; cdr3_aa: CASSPRGTGSSYEQYF
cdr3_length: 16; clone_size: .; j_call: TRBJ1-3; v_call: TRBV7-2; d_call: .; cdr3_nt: TGTGCCAGCAGCTTGACCATCACGGGGTCTGGAAACACCATATATTTT; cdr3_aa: CASSLTITGSGNTIYF
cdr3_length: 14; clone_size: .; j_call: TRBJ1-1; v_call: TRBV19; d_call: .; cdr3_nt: TGTGCCAGTAGTATACAGGGCGGGAACACTGAAGCTTTCTTT; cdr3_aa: CASSIQGGNTEAFF
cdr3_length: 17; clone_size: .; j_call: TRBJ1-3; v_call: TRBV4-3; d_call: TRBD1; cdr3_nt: TGCGCCAGCAGCCAAGGGGGGACAGGGCTGGCTGGAAACACCATATATTTT; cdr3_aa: CASSQGGTGLAGNTIYF
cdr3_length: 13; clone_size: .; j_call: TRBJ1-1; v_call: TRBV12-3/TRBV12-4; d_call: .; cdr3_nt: TGTGCCAGCAGTTTAGGACAGAACACTGAAGCTTTCTTT; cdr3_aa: CASSLGQNTEAFF
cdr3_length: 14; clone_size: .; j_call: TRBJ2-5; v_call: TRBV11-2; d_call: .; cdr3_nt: TGTGCCAGCAGCTTATCCCGGCGGAAGGAGACCCAGTACTTC; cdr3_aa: CASSLSRRKETQYF
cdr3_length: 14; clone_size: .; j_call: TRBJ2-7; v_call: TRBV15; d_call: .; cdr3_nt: TGTGCCACCAGCAGAGAGGTTAGCGGATACGAGCAGTACTTC; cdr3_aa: CATSREVSGYEQYF
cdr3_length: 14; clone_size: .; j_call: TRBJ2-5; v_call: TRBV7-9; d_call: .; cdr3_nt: TGTGCCAGCAGCTCAAACAGGGTCCAAGAGACCCAGTACTTC; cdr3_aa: CASSSNRVQETQYF
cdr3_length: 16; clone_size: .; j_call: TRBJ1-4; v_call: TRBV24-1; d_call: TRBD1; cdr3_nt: TGTGCCACCATGGGTGACAGGGGCGACACTAATGAAAAACTGTTTTTT; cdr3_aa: CATMGDRGDTNEKLFF
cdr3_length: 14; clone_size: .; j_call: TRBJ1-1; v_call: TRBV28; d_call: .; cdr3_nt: TGTGCCAGCAGTTTATTGGGAGCGAACACTGAAGCTTTCTTT; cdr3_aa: CASSLLGANTEAFF
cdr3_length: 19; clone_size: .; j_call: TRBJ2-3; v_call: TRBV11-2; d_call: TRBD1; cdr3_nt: TGTGCCAGCAGCTTAGGGGTAAAAGGACAGGGGCCGAGCACAGATACGCAGTATTTT; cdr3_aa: CASSLGVKGQGPSTDTQYF
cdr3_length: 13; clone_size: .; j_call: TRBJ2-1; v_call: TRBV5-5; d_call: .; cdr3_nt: TGTGCCAGCAGCTTGGTCAGCTACAATGAGCAGTTCTTC; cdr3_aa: CASSLVSYNEQFF
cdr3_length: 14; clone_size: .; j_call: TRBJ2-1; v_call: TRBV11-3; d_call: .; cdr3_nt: TGTGCCAGCAGCTTACTGGGCAAACACAATGAGCAGTTCTTC; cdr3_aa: CASSLLGKHNEQFF
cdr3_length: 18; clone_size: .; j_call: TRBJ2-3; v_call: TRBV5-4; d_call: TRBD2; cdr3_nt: TGTGCCAGCAGCTTATTACGTCTTAGCGGGAGTGGGGGGGATACGCAGTATTTT; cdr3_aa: CASSLLRLSGSGGDTQYF
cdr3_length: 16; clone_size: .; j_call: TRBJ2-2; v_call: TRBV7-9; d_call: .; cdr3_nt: TGTGCCAGCAGCTTAGGGACTACAGGGAACACCGGGGAGCTGTTTTTT; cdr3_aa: CASSLGTTGNTGELFF
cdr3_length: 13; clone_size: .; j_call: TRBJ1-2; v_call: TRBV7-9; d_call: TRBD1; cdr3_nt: TGTGCCACAGACAGGGTGATGGCTTGGGGCTACACCTTC; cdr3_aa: CATDRVMAWGYTF
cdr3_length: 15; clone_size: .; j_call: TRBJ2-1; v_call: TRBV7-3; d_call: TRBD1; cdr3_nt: TGTGCCAGCAGCTTAAGGTCGGGACAGGGGAGTGAGCAGTTCTTC; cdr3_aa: CASSLRSGQGSEQFF
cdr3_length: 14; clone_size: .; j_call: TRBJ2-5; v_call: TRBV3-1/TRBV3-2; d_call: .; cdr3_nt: TGTGCCAGCAGCCAAGGAAACTGCGGAGAGACCCAGTACTTC; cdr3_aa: CASSQGNCGETQYF
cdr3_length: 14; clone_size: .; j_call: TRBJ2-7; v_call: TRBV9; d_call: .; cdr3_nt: TGTGCCAGCTCCCCAGAGGGCAGGGGAGACGAGCAGTACTTC; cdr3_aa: CASSPEGRGDEQYF
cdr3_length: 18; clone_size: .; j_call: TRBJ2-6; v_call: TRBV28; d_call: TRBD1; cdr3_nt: TGTGCCAGCAGTCCTTTGACAGGGGGCCCCTCTGGGGCCAACGTGCTGACTTTC; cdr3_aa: CASSPLTGGPSGANVLTF